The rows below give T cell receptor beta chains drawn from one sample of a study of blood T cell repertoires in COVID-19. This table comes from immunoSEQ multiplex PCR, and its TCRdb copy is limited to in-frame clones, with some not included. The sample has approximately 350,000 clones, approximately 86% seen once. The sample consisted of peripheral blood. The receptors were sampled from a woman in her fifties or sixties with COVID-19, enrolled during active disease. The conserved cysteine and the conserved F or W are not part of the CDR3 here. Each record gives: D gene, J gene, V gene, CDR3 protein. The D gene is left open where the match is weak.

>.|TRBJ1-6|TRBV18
ASSAGGDNSPLH
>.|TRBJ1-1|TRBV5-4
ASSLVVNTEAF
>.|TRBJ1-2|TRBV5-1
ASSLALSEQWGYT
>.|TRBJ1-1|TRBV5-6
ASSLPGHLNTEAF
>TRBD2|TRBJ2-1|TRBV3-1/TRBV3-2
ASSQGTSGALSSYNEQF
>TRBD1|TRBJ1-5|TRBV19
ASRGDRVEPQH
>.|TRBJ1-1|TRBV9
ASSVMAGVTEAF
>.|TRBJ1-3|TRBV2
ASPSIREENTIY
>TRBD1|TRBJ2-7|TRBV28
ASSLVFRGSYEQY
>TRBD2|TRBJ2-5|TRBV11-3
ASSLDGRIGGEEETQY
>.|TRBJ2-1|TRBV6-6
ASSYGWRSSYNEQF
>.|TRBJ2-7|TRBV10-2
ASSGKVRSSEQY
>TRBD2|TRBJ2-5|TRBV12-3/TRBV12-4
ASSVSGVETQY
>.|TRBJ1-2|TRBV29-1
SVAGATNYGYT
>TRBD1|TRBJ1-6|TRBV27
ASTPQGVGSPLH
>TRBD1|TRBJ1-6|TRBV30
AWRLSGTAYNSPLH
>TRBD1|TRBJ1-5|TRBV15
ATSRDPGQVNQPQH
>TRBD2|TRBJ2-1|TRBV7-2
ASSLVSGGFNEQF
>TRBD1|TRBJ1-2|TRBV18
ASSTDRRHNYGYT
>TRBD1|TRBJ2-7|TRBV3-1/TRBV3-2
ASGQGGYEQY
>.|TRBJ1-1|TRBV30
AWIRGGMNTEAF
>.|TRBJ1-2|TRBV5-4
ASSPSQTALYGYT
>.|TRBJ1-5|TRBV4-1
ASSPRKELGKGDQPQH
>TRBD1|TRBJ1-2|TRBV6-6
ASSTGTAAGYT
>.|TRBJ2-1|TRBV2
ASSRAQGSNEQF
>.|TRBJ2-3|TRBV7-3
ASSFGGQGTDTQY
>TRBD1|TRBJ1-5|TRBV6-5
ASDRGNQPQH
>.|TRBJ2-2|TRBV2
ASRLDRNTGELF
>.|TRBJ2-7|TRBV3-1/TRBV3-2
ASSLGTSVYEQY
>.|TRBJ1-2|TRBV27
ASRVRAGYGYT
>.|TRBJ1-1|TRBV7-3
ASSLRAGNVNTEAF
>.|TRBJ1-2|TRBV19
ATHSRAGAPNGYT
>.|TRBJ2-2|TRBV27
ASTLSGYTGELF
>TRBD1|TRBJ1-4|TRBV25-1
ASSDLGQYNEKLF
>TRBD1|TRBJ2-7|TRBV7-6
ASSLGQKSYEQY
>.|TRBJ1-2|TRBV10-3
AISVEGNNYGYT
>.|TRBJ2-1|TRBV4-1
ASSHQGSVHNEQF
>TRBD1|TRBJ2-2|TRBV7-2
ASSLGQGDTGELF
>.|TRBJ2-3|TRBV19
ASSTPYDGTDTQY
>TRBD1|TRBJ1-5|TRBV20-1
SASTGEDQPQH
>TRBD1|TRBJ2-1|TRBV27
ASTWTGGYNEQF
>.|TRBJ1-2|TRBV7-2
ASSLDYGASYGYT
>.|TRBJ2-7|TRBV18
ASSPRHTDEQY
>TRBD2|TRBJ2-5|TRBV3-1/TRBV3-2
ASSQDSGGQETQY
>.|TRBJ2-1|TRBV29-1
SVEAHTGSSYNEQF